This T cell receptor (beta chain) stems from a study of response to subunit inactivated influenza vaccine. Study-level findings and limits: T cells newly recruited by each seasonal influenza vaccination are few, the authors suggested.

With regard to this clonotype: Its target is unknown.

Germline lookup yields CDR1 MDHEN and CDR2 SYDVKM. CDR3 size: 18 residues. Trimming removed 2 bases from V and 0 bases from J; junction bases left unmatched: 6. Each CDR3 protein is one row after TCRdb ran MiXCR on the RT-PCR reads. This table has under 500,000 distinct CDR3 sequences, around 9.9% appearing once. The material sequenced was PBMCs from blood, taken roughly 47 days after vaccination. The sequence was collected from a man aged 50 to 59 who received an inactivated influenza vaccine. The V and J genes are TRBV28 and TRBJ2-3; TRBD2 aligns across 12 bases. For the CDR3, the DNA is TGTGCCAGCAGTTTAAGGCTAGCGGGGGGGACAAGCACAGATACGCAGTATTTT. This encodes CASSLRLAGGTSTDTQYF.